This T cell receptor (beta chain) was retrieved from a study of cytomegalovirus exposure and HLA in healthy donors. Study-level findings and limits: Versus the roughly 670-donor mean, an Asian-associated ancestry cluster reportedly showed fewer N-insertions in a later analysis. Sequencing likely generated an artifact that appeared as a cluster of highly shared sequence variants. There were some public TCRs occurring in many donors, but most TCR sequences were rare.

It was with 60 Vbeta and 13 Jbeta primers that the PCR ran. Produced via immunoSEQ multiplex PCR; TCRdb's table is partial and in-frame only. The sample has 200,000 or so clones; around four fifths are singletons. On this clone itself: What it binds is unknown.

V was trimmed by 1 base and J by 0 bases, leaving 6 bases between them. The CDR3 has 14 residues. Germline assignment: CDR1 SEHNR and CDR2 FQNEAQ (reference sequence). The sequence derives from a woman aged 50 to 65 in good health and CMV-seropositive. The sample was PBMCs. The chain combines TRBV7-9 with TRBJ2-5, with no clear D. CDR3: CASSLVTYQETQYF. The CDR3 DNA is TGTGCCAGCAGCTTAGTTACATACCAAGAGACCCAGTACTTC.